This T cell receptor beta chain was sequenced in a study of human T cells and chemical hapten exposure. Study information: Small pooled library volume differences mainly caused per-sample TCR yield variation.

The CDR3 totals 14 residues. Germline CDR1 reads SGHTA; CDR2 reads FQGNSA. Deletions cut 1 base from V and 4 bases from J, with 11 bases between. This clonotype was seen ten or more times. MiXCR, run by TCRdb on the RACE reads, gives a single entry per CDR3 protein. The sample holds tens of thousands of distinct CDR3 sequences, 10% to 11% seen once. Time point noted: pre-sensitization, week 0. As to treatment: therapeutic diphenylcyclopropenone sensitization with weekly scalp DPC. The specimen was whole blood, collected in connection with sensitization to the hapten diphenylcyclopropenone (DPC). The chain employs TRBV7-2 and TRBJ2-7; D might be TRBD1 (6 bases). This TCR derives from a woman in her forties or fifties with alopecia areata. Some clones in this sample may be carry-over from other donors' samples. The CDR3 reads CASSLVRQGYEQYF. Here the CDR3 DNA reads TGTGCCAGCAGCTTAGTCCGTCAGGGGTACGAGCAGTACTTC. The full variable domain, with the rest looked up from reference TRBV7-2 and TRBJ2-7, is GAGVSQSPSNKVTEKGKDVELRCDPISGHTALYWYRQSLGQGLEFLIYFQGNSAPDKSGLPSDRFSAERTGGSVSTLTIQRTQQEDSAVYLCASSLVRQGYEQYFGPGTRLTVT.